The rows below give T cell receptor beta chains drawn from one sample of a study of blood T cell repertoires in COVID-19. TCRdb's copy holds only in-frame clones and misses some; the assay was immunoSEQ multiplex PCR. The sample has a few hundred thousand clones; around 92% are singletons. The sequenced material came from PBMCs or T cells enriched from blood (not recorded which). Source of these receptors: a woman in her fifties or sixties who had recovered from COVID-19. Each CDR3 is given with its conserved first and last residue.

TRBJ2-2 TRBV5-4 CASSSGGELFF
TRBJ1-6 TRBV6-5 CASKRQGPSPLHF
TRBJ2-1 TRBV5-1 CASSTAGTGIVDEQFF
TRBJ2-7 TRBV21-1 CASSHVSYEQYF
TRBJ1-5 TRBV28 CASVTGGWSQPQHF
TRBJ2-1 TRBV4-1 CASSQELADYNEQFF
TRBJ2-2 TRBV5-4 CASSLDNTGELFF
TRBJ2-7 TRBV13 CASSKLAGNYEQYF
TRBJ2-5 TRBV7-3 CASSPDPVAGGGAQYF
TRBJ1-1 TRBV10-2 CASSSFGGASTEAFF
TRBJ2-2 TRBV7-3 CASSLGQGETGELFF
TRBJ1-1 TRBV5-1 CASSHGQQTEAFF
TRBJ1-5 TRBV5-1 CASSDGPARGLEQPQHF
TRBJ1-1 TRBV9 CASSGVEQGSTEAFF
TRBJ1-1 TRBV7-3 CASSLRPGVGDTEAFF
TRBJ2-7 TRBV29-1 CSVATGSYEQYF
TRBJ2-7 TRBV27 CASSLVQHYEQYF
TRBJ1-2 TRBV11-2 CASSLDDSPGYTF
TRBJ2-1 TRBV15 CATSRVGPAGVMGREQFF
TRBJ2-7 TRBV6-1 CASSDGLRSNYEQYF
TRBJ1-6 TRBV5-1 CASSVQDFPFSPLHF
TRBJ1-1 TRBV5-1 CASSPTAGGTEAFF
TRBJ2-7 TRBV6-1 CASSEDLGTGLYEQYF
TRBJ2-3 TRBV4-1 CASSRQTSGGAIADTQYF
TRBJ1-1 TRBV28 CASSWGSYTEAFF
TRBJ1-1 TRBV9 CASSAGQNTEAFF
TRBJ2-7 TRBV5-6 CASSLVAGAYEQYF
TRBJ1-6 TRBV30 CAWGGQGNSPLHF
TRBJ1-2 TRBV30 CAWSVSTRGGYTF
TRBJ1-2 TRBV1 CTSSQATGLYWEEYYGYTF
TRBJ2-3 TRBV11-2 CASREAGAADTQYF
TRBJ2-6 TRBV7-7 CASSLDSSGANVLTF
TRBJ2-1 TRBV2 CASSEAGGSNNEQFF
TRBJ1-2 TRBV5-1 CASSLRTGGASYGYTF
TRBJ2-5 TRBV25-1 CASSELRLAGGHQETQYF
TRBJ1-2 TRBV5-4 CASSTDKNYGYTF
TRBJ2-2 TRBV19 CASSPRQMIANTGELFF
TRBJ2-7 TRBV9 CASSAFAGLAVYEQYF
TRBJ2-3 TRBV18 CASSPGLSTDTQYF
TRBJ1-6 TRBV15 CATSRSQGAGNSPLHF
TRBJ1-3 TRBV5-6 CASSIGTGAGNTIYF
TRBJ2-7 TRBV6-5 CASSWDRVRDEQYF
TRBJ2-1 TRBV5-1 CASSPRGGTYNEQFF
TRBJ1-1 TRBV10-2 CASIDSPLGIVSEAFF
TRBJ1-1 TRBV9 CASSVGSLNTEAFF
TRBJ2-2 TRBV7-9 CASGTGGLTGELFF
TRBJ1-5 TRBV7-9 CASSLVGTGDQPQHF